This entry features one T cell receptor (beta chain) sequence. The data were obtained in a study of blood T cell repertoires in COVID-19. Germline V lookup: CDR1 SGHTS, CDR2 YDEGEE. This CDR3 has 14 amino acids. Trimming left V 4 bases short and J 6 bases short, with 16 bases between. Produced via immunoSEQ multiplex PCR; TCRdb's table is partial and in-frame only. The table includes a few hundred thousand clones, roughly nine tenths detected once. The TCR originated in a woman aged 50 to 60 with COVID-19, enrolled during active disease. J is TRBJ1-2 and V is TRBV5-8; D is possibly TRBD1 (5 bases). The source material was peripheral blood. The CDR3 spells CASSPEAGQDGYTF. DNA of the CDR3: TGTGCCAGCAGCCCTGAAGCGGGGCAGGATGGCTACACCTTC.